The clone carrying this TCR beta chain turned up a few times. The junction shows a germline mismatch at one end, possibly a read error. This record belongs to a study of blood T cells in healthy people across ages. At least 5.5 micrograms of total RNA were extracted per sample. There are 13 residues in the CDR3. The germline gives CDR1 DFQATT, CDR2 SNEGSKA (reference sequence). A second PCR of roughly 7 to 11 cycles used a sample-barcoded 5' primer and a J-beta primer mix. TCRdb used MiXCR to reprocess the 5' RACE reads, holding one entry per CDR3 protein. The sample has under 950,000 distinct CDR3 sequences, about a fifth seen once; the top ten hold approximately 20%.

The source of this sequence is a man between 65 and 85 years old in good health. The sequencing sample was made of blood. The chain couples TRBV20-1 to TRBJ2-7; TRBD2 agrees at 10 bases. The CDR3 region has the DNA TGCAGTGCTAGACGTCCTAGCGGGAGCGTAGTGTTCTTC. Translating it yields CSARRPSGSVVFF.